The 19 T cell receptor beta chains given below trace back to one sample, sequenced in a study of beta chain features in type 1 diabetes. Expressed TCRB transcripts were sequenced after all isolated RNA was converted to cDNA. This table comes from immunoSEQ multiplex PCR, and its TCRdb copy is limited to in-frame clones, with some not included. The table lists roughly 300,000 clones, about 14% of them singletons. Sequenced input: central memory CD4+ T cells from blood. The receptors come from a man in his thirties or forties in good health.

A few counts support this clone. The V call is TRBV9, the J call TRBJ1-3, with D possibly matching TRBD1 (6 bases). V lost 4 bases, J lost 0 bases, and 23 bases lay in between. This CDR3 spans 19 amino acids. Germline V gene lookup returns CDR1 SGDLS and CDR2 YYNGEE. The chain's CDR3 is CASSFYPRQDLSSGNTIYF. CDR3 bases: TGTGCCAGCAGCTTCTACCCACGACAGGACCTCAGCTCTGGAAACACCATATATTTT.

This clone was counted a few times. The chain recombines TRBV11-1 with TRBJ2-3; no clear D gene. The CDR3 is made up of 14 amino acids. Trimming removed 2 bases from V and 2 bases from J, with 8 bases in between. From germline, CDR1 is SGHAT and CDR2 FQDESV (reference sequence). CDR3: CASSLFMSTDTQYF. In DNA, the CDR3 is TGTGCCAGCAGCTTATTTATGTCCACAGATACGCAGTATTTT.

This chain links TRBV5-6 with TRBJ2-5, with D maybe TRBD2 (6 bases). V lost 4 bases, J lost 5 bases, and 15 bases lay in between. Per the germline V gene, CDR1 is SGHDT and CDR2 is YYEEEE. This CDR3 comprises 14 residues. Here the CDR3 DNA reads TGTGCCAGCAGCCCAGGAGGGTCCGAGGAGACCCAGTACTTC. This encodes CASSPGGSEETQYF.

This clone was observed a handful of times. The CDR3 bases are TGTGCCAGCAGCCCACCGCTCAGTCCCAAAAACATTCAGTACTTC. Its protein is CASSPPLSPKNIQYF. This chain joins TRBV11-2 and TRBJ2-4; D uncertain. The ends were cut back, 5 bases at V and 2 bases at J, with 13 bases in the middle. The length of the CDR3 is 15 residues. Germline assignment: CDR1 SGHAT and CDR2 FQNNGV.

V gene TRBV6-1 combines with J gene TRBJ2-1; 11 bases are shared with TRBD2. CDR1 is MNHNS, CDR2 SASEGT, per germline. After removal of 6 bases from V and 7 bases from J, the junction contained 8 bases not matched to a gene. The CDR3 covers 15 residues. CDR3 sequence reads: CASRTSGRTGNEQFF. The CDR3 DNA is TGTGCCAGCAGAACTAGCGGGAGAACGGGGAATGAGCAGTTCTTC.

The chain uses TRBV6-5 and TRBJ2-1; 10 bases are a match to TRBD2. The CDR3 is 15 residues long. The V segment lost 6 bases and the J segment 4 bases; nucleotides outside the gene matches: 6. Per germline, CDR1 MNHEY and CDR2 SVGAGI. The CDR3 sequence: CASRTLAGRYNEQFF. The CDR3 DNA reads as TGTGCCAGCAGAACACTAGCGGGAAGGTACAATGAGCAGTTCTTC.

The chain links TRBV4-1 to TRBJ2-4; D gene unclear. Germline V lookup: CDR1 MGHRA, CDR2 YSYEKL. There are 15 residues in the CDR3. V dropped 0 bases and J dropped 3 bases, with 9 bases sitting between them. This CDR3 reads CASSQEYPGKNIQYF. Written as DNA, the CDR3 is TGCGCCAGCAGCCAAGAATACCCGGGCAAAAACATTCAGTACTTC.

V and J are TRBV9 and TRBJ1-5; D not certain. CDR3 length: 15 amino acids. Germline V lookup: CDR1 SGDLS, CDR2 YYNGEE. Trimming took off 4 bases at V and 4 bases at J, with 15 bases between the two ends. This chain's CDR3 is CASSPRAGLNQPQHF. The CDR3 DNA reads TGTGCCAGCAGCCCAAGGGCGGGATTAAATCAGCCCCAGCATTTT.

In DNA, the CDR3 is TGCAGTGCGGGGACAGGGTGGAGTAATGAGCAGTTCTTC. Translated: CSAGTGWSNEQFF. V is TRBV29-1 and J is TRBJ2-1; 9 bases map to TRBD1. CDR1 is SQVTM, CDR2 ANQGSEA, per germline. CDR3 length: 13 amino acids.

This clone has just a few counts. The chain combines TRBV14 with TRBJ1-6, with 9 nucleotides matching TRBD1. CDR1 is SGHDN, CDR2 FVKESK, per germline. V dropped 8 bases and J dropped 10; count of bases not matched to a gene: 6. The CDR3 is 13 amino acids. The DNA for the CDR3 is TGTGCCAGCGCGTGGACAGGGGTATCACCCCTCCACTTT. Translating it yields CASAWTGVSPLHF.

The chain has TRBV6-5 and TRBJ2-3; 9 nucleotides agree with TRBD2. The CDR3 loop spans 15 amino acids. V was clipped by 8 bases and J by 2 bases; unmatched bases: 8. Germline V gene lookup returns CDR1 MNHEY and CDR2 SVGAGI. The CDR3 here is CASRGRAKFTDTQYF. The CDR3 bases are TGTGCCAGCCGCGGGAGGGCCAAGTTCACAGATACGCAGTATTTT.

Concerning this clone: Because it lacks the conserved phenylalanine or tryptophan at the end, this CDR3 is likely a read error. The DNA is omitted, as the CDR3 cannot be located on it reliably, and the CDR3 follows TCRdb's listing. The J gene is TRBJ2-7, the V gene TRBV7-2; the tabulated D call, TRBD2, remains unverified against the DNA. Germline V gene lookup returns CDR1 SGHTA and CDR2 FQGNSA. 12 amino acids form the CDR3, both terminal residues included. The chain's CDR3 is CASSLDRTSVII.

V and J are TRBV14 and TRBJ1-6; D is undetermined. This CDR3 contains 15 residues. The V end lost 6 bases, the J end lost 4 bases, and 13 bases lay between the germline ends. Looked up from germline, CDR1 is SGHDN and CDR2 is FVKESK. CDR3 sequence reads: CASSPGRGYNSPLHF. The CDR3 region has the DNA TGTGCCAGCAGTCCTGGCCGGGGATATAATTCACCCCTCCACTTT. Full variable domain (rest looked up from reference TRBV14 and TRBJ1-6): EAGVTQFPSHSVIEKGQTVTLRCDPISGHDNLYWYRRVMGKEIKFLLHFVKESKQDESGMPNNRFLAERTGGTYSTLKVQPAELEDSGVYFCASSPGRGYNSPLHFGNGTRLTVT.

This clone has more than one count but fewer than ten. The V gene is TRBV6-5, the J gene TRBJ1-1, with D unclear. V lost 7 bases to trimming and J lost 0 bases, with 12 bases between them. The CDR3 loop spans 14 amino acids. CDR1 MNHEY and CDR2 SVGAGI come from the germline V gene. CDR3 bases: TGTGCCAGCACCCGGACTGGGATGAACACTGAAGCTTTCTTT. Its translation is CASTRTGMNTEAFF.

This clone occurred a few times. The CDR3 region has the DNA TGTGCCAGCAGCCCAGAGGGGAAGGGCACCTACAATGAGCAGTTCTTC. Translation gives CASSPEGKGTYNEQFF. The gene calls are TRBV28 and TRBJ2-1; either TRBD1 or TRBD2 may fit D (5 bases each). This CDR3 contains 16 residues. V was pared by 6 bases and J by 2 bases, with 17 bases between. CDR1 MDHEN and CDR2 SYDVKM come from the germline V gene.

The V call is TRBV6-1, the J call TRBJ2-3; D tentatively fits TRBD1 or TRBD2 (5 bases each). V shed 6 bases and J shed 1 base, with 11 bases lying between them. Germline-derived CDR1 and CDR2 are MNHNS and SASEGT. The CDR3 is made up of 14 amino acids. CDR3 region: CASRETGRTDTQYF. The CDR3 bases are TGTGCCAGCAGGGAGACGGGGCGCACAGATACGCAGTATTTT.

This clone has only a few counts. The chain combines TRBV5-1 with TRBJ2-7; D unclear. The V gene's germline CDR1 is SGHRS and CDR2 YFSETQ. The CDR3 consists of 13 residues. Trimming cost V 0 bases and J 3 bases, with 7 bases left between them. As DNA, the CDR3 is TGCGCCAGCAGCTTGGGACGGCTCTACGAGCAGTACTTC. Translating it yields CASSLGRLYEQYF. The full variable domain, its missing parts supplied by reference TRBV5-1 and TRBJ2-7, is KAGVTQTPRYLIKTRGQQVTLSCSPISGHRSVSWYQQTPGQGLQFLFEYFSETQRNKGNFPGRFSGRQFSNSRSEMNVSTLELGDSALYLCASSLGRLYEQYFGPGTRLTVT.

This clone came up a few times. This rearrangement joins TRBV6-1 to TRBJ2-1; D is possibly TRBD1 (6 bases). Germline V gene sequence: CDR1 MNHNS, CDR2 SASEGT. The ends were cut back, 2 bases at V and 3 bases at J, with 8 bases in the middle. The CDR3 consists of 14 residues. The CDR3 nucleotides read TGTGCCAGCAGTGAAACAGGGATCTACAATGAGCAGTTCTTC. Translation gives CASSETGIYNEQFF.

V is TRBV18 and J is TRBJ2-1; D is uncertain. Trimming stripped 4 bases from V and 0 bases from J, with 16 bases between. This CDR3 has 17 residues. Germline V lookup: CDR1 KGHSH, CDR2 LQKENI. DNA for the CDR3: TGTGCCAGCTCACTTAACTCGATGAAGAGCTCCTACAATGAGCAGTTCTTC. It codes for CASSLNSMKSSYNEQFF.